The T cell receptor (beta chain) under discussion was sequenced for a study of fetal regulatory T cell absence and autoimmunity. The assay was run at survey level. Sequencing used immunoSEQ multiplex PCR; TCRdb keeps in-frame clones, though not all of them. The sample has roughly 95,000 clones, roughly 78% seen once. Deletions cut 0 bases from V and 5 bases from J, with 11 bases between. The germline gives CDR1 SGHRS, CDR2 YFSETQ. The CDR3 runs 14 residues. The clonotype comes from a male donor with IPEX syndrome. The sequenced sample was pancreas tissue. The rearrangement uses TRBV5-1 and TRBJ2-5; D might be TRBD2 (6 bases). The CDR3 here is CASSLGREGETQYF. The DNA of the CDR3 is TGCGCCAGCAGCTTGGGGCGGGAAGGGGAGACCCAGTACTTC.